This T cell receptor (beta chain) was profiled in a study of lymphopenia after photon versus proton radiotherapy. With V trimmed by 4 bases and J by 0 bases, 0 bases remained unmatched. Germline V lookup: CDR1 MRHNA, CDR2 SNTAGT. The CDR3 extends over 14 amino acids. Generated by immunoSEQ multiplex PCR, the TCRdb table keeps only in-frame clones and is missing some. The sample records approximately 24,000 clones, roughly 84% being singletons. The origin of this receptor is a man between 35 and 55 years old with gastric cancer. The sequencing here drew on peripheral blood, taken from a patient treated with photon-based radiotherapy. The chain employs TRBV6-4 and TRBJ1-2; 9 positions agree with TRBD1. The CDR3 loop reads CASSGDRANYGYTF. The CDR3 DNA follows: TGTGCCAGCAGTGGGGACAGGGCTAACTATGGCTACACCTTC.